This T cell receptor (beta chain) was found in a study of T cell changes during pregnancy in multiple sclerosis. The V segment lost 4 bases and the J segment 2 bases; nucleotides outside the gene matches: 3. Germline V gene lookup returns CDR1 LGHNA and CDR2 YSLEER. The CDR3 length is 15 residues. The data were produced by immunoSEQ multiplex PCR, yet TCRdb's version contains in-frame clones alone and is incomplete. The sample has about 70,000 clones, around 90% seen once. Sequencing was performed on peripheral blood, taken in the second trimester of pregnancy. This rearrangement joins TRBV4-3 to TRBJ2-3; 10 bases match TRBD2. This TCR was recovered from a female donor in good health, enrolled as a control in a pregnancy study. CDR3 sequence (DNA): TGCGCCAGCAGCCGGACTAGCGGAACCACAGATACGCAGTATTTT. It yields the protein CASSRTSGTTDTQYF.